Listed here are 21 T cell receptor beta chains from one sample, sequenced in a study of cytomegalovirus exposure and HLA in healthy donors. The primer mix had 60 Vbeta and 13 Jbeta primers. Profiling relied on immunoSEQ multiplex PCR, and the TCRdb table lists in-frame clones only, not all of them. The profile shows about 220,000 clones, about 80% of them singletons. Sequenced input: PBMCs. The receptors were sampled from a man younger than 35 in good health and CMV-seronegative.

V usage is TRBV27 and J usage is TRBJ2-7, with 8 bases aligning to TRBD2. Trimming cost V 3 bases and J 13 bases; bases outside gene matches: 8. The CDR3 sequence is 12 residues long. Germline CDR1 and CDR2: MNHEY and SMNVEV (reference sequence). The CDR3 reads CASSLGSGAFYF. The DNA for the CDR3 is TGTGCCAGCAGTTTGGGTAGCGGGGCTTTTTACTTC.

The V and J genes are TRBV5-1 and TRBJ1-1; D might be TRBD1 (5 bases). Germline V gene data show CDR1 as SGHRS and CDR2 as YFSETQ. V shed 0 bases and J shed 0 bases, with 12 bases lying between them. The CDR3 loop spans 16 amino acids. The CDR3 bases are TGCGCCAGCAGCTTGGGTTCAGGGATCATGAACACTGAAGCTTTCTTT. Translated, it gives CASSLGSGIMNTEAFF.

The V gene is TRBV30, the J gene TRBJ1-1; D is possibly TRBD1 (6 bases). CDR1 and CDR2 from the germline V gene are GTSNPN and SVGIG (reference sequence). The CDR3 runs 12 residues. V was shortened by 3 bases and J by 11 bases, with 16 bases between the two germline ends. This CDR3 is CAWRSAGVGAFF. As DNA, the CDR3 is TGTGCCTGGAGGTCGGCAGGGGTAGGGGCTTTCTTT.

The J gene is TRBJ2-7, the V gene TRBV5-4; 7 bases are a match to TRBD2. Germline trimming cut 5 bases from V and 5 bases from J; bases unmatched to any gene: 7. CDR3 size: 13 residues. Germline CDR1 SGHNT, CDR2 YYREEE (reference sequence). DNA for the CDR3: TGTGCCAGCAGTTGGGGGGGAGGAAACGAGCAGTACTTC. Amino acid sequence: CASSWGGGNEQYF.

J is TRBJ2-7 and V is TRBV2, with D hard to call. The V end was cut by 8 bases, the J end by 3 bases, with 8 bases between. CDR3 length equals 11 residues. Germline V gene sequence: CDR1 SNHLY, CDR2 FYNNEI. In DNA form, the CDR3 reads TGTGCCAGCGGCAACATCTACGAGCAGTACTTC. Its protein product is CASGNIYEQYF.

The V gene is TRBV4-1, the J gene TRBJ2-3; 7 nucleotides align to TRBD2. The ends lost 6 bases at V and 2 bases at J; junction bases unmatched: 5. CDR3 length: 14 residues. Germline assignment: CDR1 MGHRA and CDR2 YSYEKL. CDR3 DNA sequence: TGCGCCAGCAGACCAGCGGGACCCACAGATACGCAGTATTTT. Translated, it gives CASRPAGPTDTQYF.

This clone turned up a few times. The CDR3 sequence is CASSRVDSSYEQYF. For the CDR3, the DNA is TGTGCCAGTAGTAGGGTAGATAGCTCCTACGAGCAGTACTTC. The chain couples TRBV19 to TRBJ2-5; D ambiguous. The end of the DNA fits TRBJ2-7 better, so the J call may be wrong. From germline, CDR1 is LNHDA and CDR2 SQIVND (reference sequence). There are 14 residues in the CDR3.

A single count supports this clone. The chain links TRBV2 to TRBJ1-4, with a tentative D call TRBD1 (6 bases). CDR3 length: 11 amino acids. V was pared by 10 bases and J by 7 bases, with 10 bases between. Germline CDR1 SNHLY, CDR2 FYNNEI. CDR3 coding DNA: TGTGCCAATCGACAGGCTGAAAAACTGTTTTTT. It specifies CANRQAEKLFF. Full variable domain (rest looked up from reference TRBV2 and TRBJ1-4): EPEVTQTPSHQVTQMGQEVILRCVPISNHLYFYWYRQILGQKVEFLVSFYNNEISEKSEIFDDQFSVERPDGSNFTLKIRSTKLEDSAMYFCANRQAEKLFFGSGTQLSVL.

The gene calls are TRBV6-5 and TRBJ1-5; maybe TRBD1 (5 bases). There are 12 residues in the CDR3. Germline assignment: CDR1 MNHEY and CDR2 SVGAGI. V lost 6 bases, J lost 4 bases, and 7 bases lay in between. CDR3 nucleotide sequence: TGTGCCAGCAGCGCAGGGAATCAGCCCCAGCATTTT. Its protein is CASSAGNQPQHF.

The chain employs TRBV2 and TRBJ2-1; 9 nucleotides agree with TRBD2. CDR3 length: 15 amino acids. Germline CDR1 SNHLY, CDR2 FYNNEI. The V gene end was trimmed by 5 bases and the J gene end by 4 bases; junction bases not matched to a gene: 6. The CDR3 spells CASSQVAGVYNEQFF. The CDR3 DNA is TGTGCCAGCAGTCAGGTAGCGGGAGTTTACAATGAGCAGTTCTTC.

The chain combines TRBV27 with TRBJ2-1; D perhaps matches TRBD2 (5 bases). CDR1 and CDR2 (germline): MNHEY, SMNVEV (reference sequence). The CDR3 runs 15 residues. V was shortened by 10 bases and J by 2 bases, with 18 bases between the two germline ends. The CDR3 protein is CATWTPGLAYNEQFF. As DNA, the CDR3 is TGTGCCACCTGGACCCCCGGACTCGCCTACAATGAGCAGTTCTTC.

This chain connects TRBV9 to TRBJ2-2; D perhaps matches TRBD1 (5 bases). The CDR3 spans 15 residues. Trimming shortened V by 5 bases and J by 5 bases, and 16 bases separated the two germline ends. In germline, CDR1 is SGDLS, CDR2 YYNGEE. In DNA form, the CDR3 reads TGTGCCAGCAGTTCTAGGGGTCCCATGACCGGGGAGCTGTTTTTT. Translated: CASSSRGPMTGELFF.

The chain joins TRBV9 to TRBJ1-2; unclear D gene. V gave up 0 bases and J gave up 4 bases, with 13 bases separating them. There are 15 residues in the CDR3. From germline, CDR1 is SGDLS and CDR2 YYNGEE. The CDR3 bases are TGTGCCAGCAGCGTAGGAGGCAGAGGACTCTATGGCTACACCTTC. It is translated as CASSVGGRGLYGYTF.

The genes are TRBV18 and TRBJ1-4, with D maybe TRBD1 (5 bases). The CDR3 sequence is 15 residues long. Germline V gene lookup returns CDR1 KGHSH and CDR2 LQKENI. The V end was cut by 0 bases, the J end by 8 bases, with 13 bases between. CDR3 amino acids: CASSPPSRDREKLFF. CDR3 DNA: TGTGCCAGCTCACCACCCTCCAGGGATAGGGAAAAACTGTTTTTT.

The chain recombines TRBV6-1 with TRBJ2-7; TRBD1 matches 8 bases. The CDR3 length is 14 residues. The V gene end was trimmed by 1 base and the J gene end by 2 bases; junction bases not matched to a gene: 1. Germline loops: CDR1 MNHNS, CDR2 SASEGT. In DNA form, the CDR3 reads TGTGCCAGCAGTGAAGGGACAGGGCCCTACGAGCAGTACTTC. Residues: CASSEGTGPYEQYF.

This clone came up once. The rearrangement links TRBV28 to TRBJ2-7; 13 bases are a match to TRBD2. Per the germline V gene, CDR1 is MDHEN and CDR2 is SYDVKM. CDR3 length: 15 amino acids. V shed 11 bases and J 6 bases; nucleotides not matched to a gene: 13. CDR3 region: CAARTRTSGSGEQYF. The DNA of the CDR3 is TGTGCCGCGCGGACTAGGACTAGCGGGAGTGGCGAGCAGTACTTC.

The rearrangement joins TRBV5-1 to TRBJ2-1; TRBD2 matches 9 bases. The germline V gene encodes CDR1 SGHRS and CDR2 YFSETQ. The CDR3 runs to 15 residues. V gave up 2 bases and J gave up 5 bases; unmatched junction bases: 5. For the CDR3, the DNA is TGCGCCAGCAGCTTCTTAGCGGGAGTCAACAATGAGCAGTTCTTC. Residues: CASSFLAGVNNEQFF. Drawing the rest from reference TRBV5-1 and TRBJ2-1, the complete variable domain is KAGVTQTPRYLIKTRGQQVTLSCSPISGHRSVSWYQQTPGQGLQFLFEYFSETQRNKGNFPGRFSGRQFSNSRSEMNVSTLELGDSALYLCASSFLAGVNNEQFFGPGTRLTVL.

In its sample, this clone was seen a few times. This chain uses TRBV5-6 with TRBJ2-7; TRBD2 is a possible D gene (5 bases). The CDR3 is made up of 15 amino acids. Germline assignment: CDR1 SGHDT and CDR2 YYEEEE. The ends were cut back, 2 bases at V and 1 base at J, with 13 bases in the middle. The CDR3 sequence: CASSFLEGASYEQYF. CDR3 DNA sequence: TGTGCCAGCAGCTTTCTTGAGGGAGCATCCTACGAGCAGTACTTC.

The rearrangement uses TRBV11-3 and TRBJ2-5, with TRBD1 matching over 11 bases. V lost 1 base, J lost 5 bases, and 9 bases stayed unmatched. CDR1 and CDR2 from the germline V gene are SGHNT and YENEEA. The CDR3 is made up of 17 amino acids. The CDR3 DNA reads TGTGCCAGCAGCTTAGCATCCGGGACAGGGGGAATGGAGACCCAGTACTTC. As protein: CASSLASGTGGMETQYF.

This sequence joins TRBV7-9 and TRBJ2-3, with TRBD1 as a possible D gene (6 bases). This CDR3 spans 17 amino acids. Trimming stripped 3 bases from V and 4 bases from J, with 20 bases between. The germline gives CDR1 SEHNR, CDR2 FQNEAQ (reference sequence). The DNA for the CDR3 is TGTGCCAGCAGCTTGTTTGGGGCAGGGGCGAGGGCAGATACGCAGTATTTT. This gives the protein CASSLFGAGARADTQYF. The full variable domain, rest sourced from reference TRBV7-9 and TRBJ2-3, is DTGVSQNPRHKITKRGQNVTFRCDPISEHNRLYWYRQTLGQGPEFLTYFQNEAQLEKSRLLSDRFSAERPKGSFSTLEIQRTEQGDSAMYLCASSLFGAGARADTQYFGPGTRLTVL.

V gene TRBV7-9 combines with J gene TRBJ1-5; D not resolved. CDR1 is SEHNR, CDR2 FQNEAQ, per germline (reference sequence). The V and J ends lost 5 bases and 4 bases respectively, with 12 bases between them. This CDR3 is 14 amino acids long. As DNA, the CDR3 is TGTGCCAGCAGCAACAGACAAACTAATCAGCCCCAGCATTTT. Translating it yields CASSNRQTNQPQHF.